In this sample, the clone carrying this TCR beta chain turned up once. The CDR3 is 13 residues long. Trimming removed 9 bases from V and 5 bases from J; junction bases left unmatched: 7. Germline V gene lookup returns CDR1 KGHDR and CDR2 SFDVKD. The source of the sample is a study of molecular identifiers for immune sequencing clone quantification. From the PCR reads, TCRdb called clonotypes with MiXCR, one entry per CDR3 protein. The table includes 80,000 to 130,000 distinct CDR3 sequences, roughly a third detected once. The sequencing sample was made of naive CD8+ T cells from blood, with Jurkat cell RNA spiked in. Subset in this sample: FACS-sorted CD8+CD4-CCR7+CD45RA+ naive T cells. The chain employs TRBV24-1 and TRBJ2-7; 9 positions match TRBD2. The origin of this receptor is a human donor in good health. Some libraries in this study had Jurkat cell RNA spiked in. The CDR3 DNA reads TGTGCCACCGGCGGGAGGGGTAGGAACGAGCAGTACTTC. Translating it yields CATGGRGRNEQYF.